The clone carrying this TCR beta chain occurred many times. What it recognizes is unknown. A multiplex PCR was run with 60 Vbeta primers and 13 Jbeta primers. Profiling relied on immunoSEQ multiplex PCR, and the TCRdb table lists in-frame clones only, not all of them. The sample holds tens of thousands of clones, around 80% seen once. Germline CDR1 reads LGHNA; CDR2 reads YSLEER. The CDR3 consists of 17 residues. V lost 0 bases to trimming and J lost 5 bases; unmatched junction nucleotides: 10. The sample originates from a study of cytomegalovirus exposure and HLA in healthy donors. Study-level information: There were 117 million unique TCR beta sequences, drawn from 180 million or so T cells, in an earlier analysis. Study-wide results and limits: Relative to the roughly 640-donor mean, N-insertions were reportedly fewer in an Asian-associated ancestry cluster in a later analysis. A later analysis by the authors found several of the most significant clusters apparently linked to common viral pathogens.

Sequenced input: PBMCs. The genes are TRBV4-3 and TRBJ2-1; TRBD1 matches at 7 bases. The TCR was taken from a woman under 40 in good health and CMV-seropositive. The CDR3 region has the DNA TGCGCCAGCAGCCAAGAGCCGTGGAACAGGGGTAACAATGAGCAGTTCTTC. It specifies CASSQEPWNRGNNEQFF.